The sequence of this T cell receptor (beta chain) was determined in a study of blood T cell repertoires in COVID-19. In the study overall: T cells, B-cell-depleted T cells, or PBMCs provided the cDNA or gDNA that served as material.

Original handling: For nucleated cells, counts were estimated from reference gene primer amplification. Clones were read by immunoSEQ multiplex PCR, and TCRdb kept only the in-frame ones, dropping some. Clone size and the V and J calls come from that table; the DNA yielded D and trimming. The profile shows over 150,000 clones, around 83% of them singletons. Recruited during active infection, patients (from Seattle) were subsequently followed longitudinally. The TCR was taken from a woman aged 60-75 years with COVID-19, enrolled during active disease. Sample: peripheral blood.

The CDR3 here is CASRTAPLPAFF. CDR3 in DNA: TGTGCCAGCAGGACTGCTCCACTGCCGGCTTTCTTT. This sequence joins TRBV12-3 or TRBV12-4 and TRBJ1-1; D call uncertain. The CDR3 runs to 12 residues. The germline V and J ends were trimmed by 6 bases and 11 bases, with 16 bases remaining between them.